The 10 T cell receptor beta chains in this list originate from one sample, sequenced in a study of regulatory T cells in long-lasting Graves disease. Arm-PCR with iRepertoire HTBI primers amplified the CDR3 regions for these TCR beta libraries. MiXCR was run by TCRdb on the multiplex PCR reads, yielding one entry per CDR3 protein. The table has under 350,000 distinct CDR3 sequences, roughly a fifth seen once. Described time point: persistent/refractory GD, antithyroid drugs over 5 years with positive TRAb. Construction of the TCR library relied on RNA isolated from PBMCs. Source: peripheral blood mononuclear cells (PBMCs), taken when the disease was refractory, from a patient treated with antithyroid drugs. These receptors were obtained from a female donor with Graves disease.

The V gene is TRBV19, the J gene TRBJ1-2; D remains unclear. The germline V gene has CDR1 LNHDA and CDR2 SQIVND (reference sequence). V gave up 4 bases and J gave up 6 bases, with 15 bases separating them. This CDR3 has 14 residues. The CDR3 sequence is CASSTSGRRNGYTF. For the CDR3, the DNA is TGTGCCAGTAGTACTTCAGGACGGCGCAATGGCTACACCTTC.

A word on this clonotype: With a much larger clone just one base away, this may be a read error. The chain uses TRBV6-2 or TRBV6-3 and TRBJ2-5; 8 nucleotides line up with TRBD1. Germline CDR1 reads MNHEY; CDR2 reads SVGEGT. The CDR3 contains 14 residues. The CDR3 reads CASWTGQYQEAQYF. The DNA for the CDR3 is TGTGCCAGCTGGACAGGGCAGTACCAAGAGGCCCAGTACTTC.

This clonotype has a handful of counts. The chain has TRBV3-1 and TRBJ1-2; D unclear. Germline lookup yields CDR1 LGHDT and CDR2 YNNKEL (reference sequence). The V end was cut by 0 bases, the J end by 4 bases, with 9 bases between. CDR3 length: 14 amino acids. Here the CDR3 reads CASSQEVGFYGYTF. CDR3 sequence (DNA): TGTGCCAGCAGCCAAGAAGTCGGTTTCTATGGCTACACCTTC.

At least ten counts were recorded for this clonotype. The chain recombines TRBV28 with TRBJ1-2, with D possibly TRBD1 on 6 matching bases. Germline CDR1 is MDHEN and CDR2 is SYDVKM. CDR3 length: 15 residues. With 5 bases removed from V and 5 bases from J, the gap between germline ends came to 18 bases. The CDR3 DNA is TGTGCCAGCAGTCTCCCGGGACAAGTCCTTTATGGCTACACCTTC. This encodes CASSLPGQVLYGYTF.

This clonotype was seen many times. V is TRBV2 and J is TRBJ2-7, with a tentative D call TRBD2 (5 bases). The V end lost 6 bases, the J end lost 2 bases, and 11 bases lay between the germline ends. CDR3 length: 13 residues. Germline V gives CDR1 SNHLY, CDR2 FYNNEI. CDR3 nucleotides: TGTGCCAGCAGGGCAAGCGGTCCCTACGAGCAGTACTTC. This gives the protein CASRASGPYEQYF.

In its sample, this clonotype was seen once. A much larger clone sits a single nucleotide away, making a read error possible. The chain has TRBV6-2 or TRBV6-3 and TRBJ2-7; D is unclear. CDR3 length equals 15 residues. Germline CDR1 is MNHEY and CDR2 is SVGEGT. Trimming took 2 bases from V and 6 from J, leaving 17 bases between them. DNA for the CDR3: TGTGCCAGCAGTTACGACGTCTCCCGGGTGGGCGAGCAGTACTTC. Translating it yields CASSYDVSRVGEQYF.

J is TRBJ2-7 and V is TRBV10-3; TRBD2 matches 7 bases. The CDR3 totals 12 residues. Germline assignment: CDR1 ENHRY and CDR2 SYGVKD. V was clipped by 4 bases and J by 6 bases; unmatched bases: 3. CDR3 sequence: CAISGGGSEQYF. CDR3 sequence (DNA): TGTGCCATCAGTGGGGGGGGGTCCGAGCAGTACTTC.

This clonotype was picked up many times. The chain joins TRBV30 to TRBJ1-2; D is unresolved. The CDR3 extends over 12 amino acids. The germline V gene has CDR1 GTSNPN and CDR2 SVGIG (reference sequence). With 3 bases removed from V and 0 bases from J, the gap between germline ends came to 5 bases. The CDR3 region is CAWSTANYGYTF. Here the CDR3 DNA reads TGTGCCTGGAGCACAGCTAACTATGGCTACACCTTC.

The chain recombines TRBV28 with TRBJ1-6, with 9 bases lining up with TRBD1. Looked up from germline, CDR1 is MDHEN and CDR2 is SYDVKM. J lost 14 bases, V lost 7 bases, and 12 bases had no gene match. The CDR3 runs 14 residues. Here the CDR3 reads CASKTPGQGSSLHF. CDR3 nucleotides: TGTGCCAGCAAAACTCCGGGACAGGGCTCATCCCTCCACTTT.

This clonotype came up many times. The CDR3 DNA follows: TGTGCCAGCAGGGACAGTAACACCGGGGAGCTGTTTTTT. Encoded protein: CASRDSNTGELFF. The chain links TRBV6-1 to TRBJ2-2; a weak D match, TRBD1 (6 bases). The length of the CDR3 is 13 residues. The ends were cut back, 6 bases at V and 2 bases at J, with 7 bases in the middle. CDR1 and CDR2 (germline): MNHNS, SASEGT.